This TCR beta chain was documented in a study of cytomegalovirus exposure and HLA in healthy donors. Study-wide results and caveats: TCR beta chains numbering more than 150 were designated cytomegalovirus-associated.

TCRdb's copy holds only in-frame clones and misses some; the assay was immunoSEQ multiplex PCR. The sample has 150,000 to 200,000 clones, roughly 86% seen once. A word on this clone: The antigen is not known.

The germline V gene has CDR1 GTSNPN and CDR2 SVGIG (reference sequence). This CDR3 comprises 12 residues. Trimming removed 2 bases from V and 4 bases from J, with 6 bases in between. Sequences were obtained from PBMCs. The chain carries TRBV30 and TRBJ2-1; no firm D call. This clonotype was obtained from a woman under 30 in good health and CMV-seronegative. CDR3 protein: CAWSRSYNEQFF. The CDR3 region has the DNA TGTGCCTGGAGTCGGAGTTACAATGAGCAGTTCTTC.